A selection of T cell receptor beta chains follows, all from one sample in a study of T cell responses to AZD1222 COVID-19 vaccine. Method: immunoSEQ multiplex PCR; TCRdb's copy keeps in-frame clones and lacks some. This sample yields 95,000 to 150,000 clones, of which around 93% are seen a single time; over 0.95% belongs to the top ten. The material was peripheral blood, obtained on day 0 of AZD1222 vaccination. These receptors all stem from an adult in good health. CDR3s leave out the opening cysteine and the closing phenylalanine or tryptophan.

CDR3 length,V gene,CDR3 protein
13,TRBV6-5,ASKRGDTRNEKLF
13,TRBV6-4,ASSEKTSGADTQY
13,TRBV6-4,ASSDSTGGPDTQY
15,TRBV7-9,ASSLLGQGMVIETQY
14,TRBV5-5,ASSYSGRARNYGYT
12,TRBV28,ASSLQGLPDEAF
11,TRBV12-3/TRBV12-4,ASTHTGSYEQY
12,TRBV7-9,ASSSLDRVYEQY
12,TRBV15,ATRTLDRVFGYT
11,TRBV3-1/TRBV3-2,ASSQLGNTEAF
11,TRBV7-9,ASSLPAKETQY
13,TRBV18,ASSLTDSHNQPQH
14,TRBV11-2,ASSLDPGQGLDEQY
14,TRBV28,ASSSRPGQGSFGYT
11,TRBV19,ASSTQANTEAF
10,TRBV6-5,ASSIPRGEQF
11,TRBV11-3,ASSLTGVNEQF
9,TRBV27,ASSDYNEQF
14,TRBV9,ASSPQGGAAGYEQF
13,TRBV6-5,ASSFNSRVSTEAF
13,TRBV18,ASSPGGQFSYEQY
13,TRBV7-2,ASSLTSVSSYEQY
12,TRBV28,ASYPPGVSYGYT
13,TRBV3-1/TRBV3-2,ASSEDRGRLGGYT
13,TRBV6-5,ASSRQGVYTGELF
14,TRBV7-9,ASSRERTGVNEKLF
12,TRBV2,ASSERGGSQPQH
12,TRBV6-6,ASSYSNAGAEQY
13,TRBV7-8,ASSPPQGTGNTIY
11,TRBV4-2,ASSSMSGSWQF
14,TRBV4-2,ASSHEQDYPSYEQY
14,TRBV28,ASRREGLAGINEQF
15,TRBV18,ASSPPDGTGGPQPQH
13,TRBV3-1/TRBV3-2,ASSQVSRASYEQY
11,TRBV28,ASSLLSNQPQH
10,TRBV11-2,ASSFRTRGAF
13,TRBV6-6,ASSAGTGASYEQY
13,TRBV6-5,ASSIGQAANYGYT
18,TRBV4-2,ASSQGGSSGRNLVSYEQY
13,TRBV27,ASSLHWTGTEKLF
11,TRBV3-1/TRBV3-2,ASTTQVQETQY
13,TRBV18,ASSPPTSRNTEAF
13,TRBV3-1/TRBV3-2,ASSQVPIGAYGYT
12,TRBV7-9,ASSLVLEVTEAF
15,TRBV5-4,ASSPGGGSPPALEQY
15,TRBV18,ASSPPGQTSGKETQY
15,TRBV15,ATSRGGPGADKNIQY
16,TRBV7-8,ASNPYGPGTGDHQPQH
12,TRBV27,ASSNRAGYNEQF
8,TRBV18,ASSRETQY
12,TRBV5-5,ASSLWAETYEQY
12,TRBV5-4,ASSLAQAGFEQY